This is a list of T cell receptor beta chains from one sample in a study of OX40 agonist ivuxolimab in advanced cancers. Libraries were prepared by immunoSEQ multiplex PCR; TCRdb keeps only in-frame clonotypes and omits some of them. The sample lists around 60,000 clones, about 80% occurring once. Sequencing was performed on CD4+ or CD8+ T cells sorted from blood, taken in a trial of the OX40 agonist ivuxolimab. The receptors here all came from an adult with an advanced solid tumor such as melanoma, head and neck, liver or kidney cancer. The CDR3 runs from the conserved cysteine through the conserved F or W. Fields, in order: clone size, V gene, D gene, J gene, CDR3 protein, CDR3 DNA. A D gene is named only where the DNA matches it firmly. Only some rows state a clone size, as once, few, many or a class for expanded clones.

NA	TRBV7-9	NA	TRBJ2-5	CASSPSRTETQYF	TGTGCCAGCAGCCCAAGCCGGACGGAGACCCAGTACTTC
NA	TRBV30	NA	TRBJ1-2	CAWSGQRYGYTF	TGTGCCTGGAGCGGCCAGCGTTATGGCTACACCTTC
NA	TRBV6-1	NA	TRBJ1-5	CASSENQGGSNQPQHF	TGTGCCAGCAGTGAAAATCAGGGTGGTAGCAATCAGCCCCAGCATTTT
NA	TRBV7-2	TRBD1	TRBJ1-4	CASSRDGTGMSRGEKLFF	TGTGCCAGCAGCCGGGACGGGACAGGGATGAGCCGGGGGGAAAAACTGTTTTTT
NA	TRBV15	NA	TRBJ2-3	CATSRGAAGGDTQYF	TGTGCCACCAGCAGAGGGGCTGCGGGCGGAGATACGCAGTATTTT
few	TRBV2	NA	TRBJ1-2	CASSEKPGYGYTF	TGTGCCAGCAGTGAAAAGCCTGGCTATGGCTACACCTTC
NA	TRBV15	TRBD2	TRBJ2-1	CATSRRDYTSNEQFF	TGTGCCACCAGCAGACGGGACTATACCTCCAATGAGCAGTTCTTC
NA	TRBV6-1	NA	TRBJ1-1	CASRSLSPHPEAFF	TGTGCCAGCAGATCGCTATCACCCCATCCTGAAGCTTTCTTT
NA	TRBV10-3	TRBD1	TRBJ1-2	CAISPTGNNYGYTF	TGTGCCATCAGCCCGACAGGGAATAACTATGGCTACACCTTC
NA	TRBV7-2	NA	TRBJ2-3	CASSPRGGFGGDTQYF	TGTGCCAGCAGCCCAAGAGGGGGGTTCGGAGGAGATACGCAGTATTTT
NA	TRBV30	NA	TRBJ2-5	CAWSNSGQETQYF	TGTGCCTGGAGTAACTCAGGGCAAGAGACCCAGTACTTC
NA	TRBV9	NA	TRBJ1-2	CASSGLGRYLLSF	TGTGCCAGCAGCGGCCTGGGACGGTACCTTCTTTCGTTC
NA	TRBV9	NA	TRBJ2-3	CASSDRSLSTDTQYF	TGTGCCAGCAGCGACAGGAGTTTAAGCACAGATACGCAGTATTTT
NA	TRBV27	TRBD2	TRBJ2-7	CASSFRGGRESSYEQYF	TGTGCCAGCAGTTTCCGGGGGGGGCGGGAGAGCTCCTACGAGCAGTACTTC
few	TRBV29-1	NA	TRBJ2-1	CSATLWIGAGEQFF	TGCAGCGCTACCCTATGGATCGGGGCAGGTGAGCAGTTCTTC
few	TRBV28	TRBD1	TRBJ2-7	CASLDRGGSYEQYF	TGTGCCAGCTTAGACAGGGGAGGCTCCTACGAGCAGTACTTC
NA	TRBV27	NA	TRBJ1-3	CASSLRGAQSSGNTIYF	TGTGCCAGCAGCTTACGGGGGGCACAGAGCTCTGGAAACACCATATATTTT
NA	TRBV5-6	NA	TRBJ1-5	CASSLVAGNQPQHF	TGTGCCAGCAGCTTGGTAGCAGGTAATCAGCCCCAGCATTTT
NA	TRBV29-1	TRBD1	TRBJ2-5	CSVEETGTFSQYF	TGCAGCGTTGAAGAGACAGGGACGTTCTCCCAGTACTTC
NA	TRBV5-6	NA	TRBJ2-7	CASSGDTHYEQYF	TGTGCCAGCAGCGGAGACACGCACTACGAGCAGTACTTC
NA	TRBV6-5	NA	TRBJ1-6	CASSFGTDFSTSPLHF	TGTGCCAGCAGTTTCGGGACGGACTTTTCTACATCACCCCTCCACTTT
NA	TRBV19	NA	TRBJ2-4	CASSLQGLPKNIQYF	TGTGCCAGTAGTTTACAGGGCTTACCCAAAAACATTCAGTACTTC
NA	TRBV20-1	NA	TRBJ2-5	CSAPFLETQYF	TGCAGTGCCCCTTTCTTAGAGACCCAGTACTTC
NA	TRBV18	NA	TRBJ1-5	CASSPSIGKTYQPQHF	TGTGCCAGCTCACCAAGCATCGGTAAGACCTACCAGCCCCAGCATTTT
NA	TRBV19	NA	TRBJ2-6	CASSRGAGASGANVLTF	TGTGCCAGTAGCCGGGGGGCGGGGGCGTCTGGGGCCAACGTCCTGACTTTC
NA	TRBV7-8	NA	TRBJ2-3	CASRSGTTDTQYF	TGTGCCAGCAGGTCAGGGACTACAGATACGCAGTATTTT
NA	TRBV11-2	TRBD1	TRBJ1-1	CASSPDRVGTEAFF	TGTGCCAGCAGCCCAGACAGGGTGGGGACTGAAGCTTTCTTT
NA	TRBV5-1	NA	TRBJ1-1	CASSLSGLMNTEAFF	TGTGCCAGCAGCCTCTCTGGACTGATGAACACTGAAGCTTTCTTT
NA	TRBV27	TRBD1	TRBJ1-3	CASSLSVGQGAGNTIYF	TGTGCCAGCAGTTTATCGGTCGGACAGGGAGCCGGAAACACCATATATTTT
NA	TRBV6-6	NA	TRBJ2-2	CASSSWGQNTGELFF	TGTGCCAGCAGTTCCTGGGGCCAGAACACCGGGGAGCTGTTTTTT
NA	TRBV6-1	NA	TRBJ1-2	CASTRTGADGYTF	TGTGCCAGCACCCGGACGGGGGCGGATGGCTACACCTTC
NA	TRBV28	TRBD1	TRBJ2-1	CASSSSGTGEQFF	TGTGCCAGCAGTTCGTCCGGGACAGGGGAGCAGTTCTTC
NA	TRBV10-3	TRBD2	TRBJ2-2	CAISKGLAGEGTGELFF	TGTGCCATCAGTAAAGGACTAGCGGGAGAAGGCACCGGGGAGCTGTTTTTT
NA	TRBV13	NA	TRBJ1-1	CASSLNPAGMNTEAFF	TGTGCCAGCAGCCTCAACCCGGCGGGAATGAACACTGAAGCTTTCTTT
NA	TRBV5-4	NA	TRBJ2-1	CASSVTFEQFF	TGTGCCAGCAGCGTGACGTTTGAGCAGTTCTTC
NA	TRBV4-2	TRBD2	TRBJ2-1	CASSHGGGAGSSYNEQFF	TGTGCCAGCAGCCACGGCGGGGGGGCGGGTTCTTCCTACAATGAGCAGTTCTTC
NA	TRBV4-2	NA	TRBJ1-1	CASSQEVVGPPPEAFF	TGTGCCAGCAGCCAAGAAGTAGTCGGACCTCCACCTGAAGCTTTCTTT
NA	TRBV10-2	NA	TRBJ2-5	CASAQETQYF	TGCGCCAGCGCCCAAGAGACCCAGTACTTC
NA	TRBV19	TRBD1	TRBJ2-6	CASKDPGGKAGANVLTF	TGTGCCAGTAAAGACCCAGGGGGCAAGGCCGGGGCCAACGTCCTGACTTTC
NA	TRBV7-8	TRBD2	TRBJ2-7	CASNLEIAGDEQYF	TGTGCCAGCAACCTCGAGATAGCGGGAGACGAGCAGTACTTC
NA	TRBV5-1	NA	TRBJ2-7	CASTGAYEQYF	TGCGCCAGCACGGGGGCCTACGAGCAGTACTTC
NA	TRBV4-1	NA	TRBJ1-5	CASSQDRQDSNQPQHF	TGCGCCAGCAGCCAAGATCGGCAGGATAGCAATCAGCCCCAGCATTTT
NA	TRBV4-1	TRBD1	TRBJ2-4	CASSQEGQGLAKNIQYF	TGCGCCAGCAGCCAAGAAGGACAGGGACTAGCCAAAAACATTCAGTACTTC
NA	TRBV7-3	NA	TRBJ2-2	CASSLSLRTGGTGELFF	TGTGCCAGCAGCTTAAGCCTAAGAACTGGCGGCACCGGGGAGCTGTTTTTT
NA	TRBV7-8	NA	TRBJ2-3	CASSLPRRLSFPTQYF	TGTGCCAGCAGCTTACCTAGACGTCTGTCATTTCCTACGCAGTATTTT
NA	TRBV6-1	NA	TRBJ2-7	CASRRDRDYEQYF	TGTGCCAGCAGGCGGGACAGAGACTACGAGCAGTACTTC
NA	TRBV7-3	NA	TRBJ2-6	CASKSGAGANVLTF	TGTGCCAGCAAGTCTGGAGCTGGGGCCAACGTCCTGACTTTC
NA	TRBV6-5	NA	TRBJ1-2	CASSLDPGLTYGYTF	TGTGCCAGCAGTTTGGACCCGGGACTCACCTATGGCTACACCTTC
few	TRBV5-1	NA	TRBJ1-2	CASSISGIYDGYTF	TGCGCCAGCAGCATATCCGGGATCTATGATGGCTACACCTTC
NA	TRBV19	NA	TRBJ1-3	CASSNSGDGFYTIYF	TGTGCCAGTAGTAACTCGGGGGACGGCTTTTACACCATATATTTT
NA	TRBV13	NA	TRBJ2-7	CASSPPSGSGNYEQYF	TGTGCCAGCAGCCCACCGTCCGGTTCGGGGAACTACGAGCAGTACTTC
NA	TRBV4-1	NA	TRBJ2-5	CASSPQGGGRQETQYF	TGCGCCAGCAGCCCGCAGGGTGGAGGACGCCAAGAGACCCAGTACTTC
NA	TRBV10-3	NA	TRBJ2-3	CAISGGGGTDTQYF	TGTGCCATCAGTGGAGGGGGTGGGACAGATACGCAGTATTTT
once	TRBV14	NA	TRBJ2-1	CASSQPTSQFF	TGTGCCAGCAGCCAACCAACGTCGCAGTTCTTC
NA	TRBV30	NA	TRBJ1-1	CAWSVLGEMNTEAFF	TGTGCCTGGAGTGTTCTCGGGGAAATGAACACTGAAGCTTTCTTT
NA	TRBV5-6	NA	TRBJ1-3	CASSPTRTKSSGNTIYF	TGTGCCAGCAGTCCAACCCGGACGAAGAGCTCTGGAAACACCATATATTTT
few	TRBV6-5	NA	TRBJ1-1	CASSYNAGASEAFF	TGTGCCAGCAGTTATAATGCAGGGGCCAGTGAAGCTTTCTTT
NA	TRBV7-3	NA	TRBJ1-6	CASSSGPNSPLHF	TGTGCCAGCAGCTCCGGACCTAATTCACCCCTCCACTTT